Given below is one T cell receptor (beta chain) in context. The study ran its PCR with 60 Vbeta and 13 Jbeta primers. Profiling relied on immunoSEQ multiplex PCR, and the TCRdb table lists in-frame clones only, not all of them. The sample has approximately 210,000 clones; more than 85% are singletons. These data originate in a study of cytomegalovirus exposure and HLA in healthy donors. Though nominally healthy at sampling, donors likely had unrecorded immune exposures. The sequence was obtained from a woman aged 18-30 years in good health and CMV-seronegative. The specimen was PBMCs.

The CDR3 spells CASRSGGRTEKLFF. In DNA, the CDR3 is TGTGCCAGTCGCTCAGGGGGCCGAACTGAAAAACTGTTTTTT. V is TRBV6-1 and J is TRBJ1-4; 8 nucleotides agree with TRBD1. V shed 9 bases, J shed 7 bases, and the junction held 10 bases outside the gene matches. This CDR3 has 14 residues. Germline V gene sequence: CDR1 MNHNS, CDR2 SASEGT.